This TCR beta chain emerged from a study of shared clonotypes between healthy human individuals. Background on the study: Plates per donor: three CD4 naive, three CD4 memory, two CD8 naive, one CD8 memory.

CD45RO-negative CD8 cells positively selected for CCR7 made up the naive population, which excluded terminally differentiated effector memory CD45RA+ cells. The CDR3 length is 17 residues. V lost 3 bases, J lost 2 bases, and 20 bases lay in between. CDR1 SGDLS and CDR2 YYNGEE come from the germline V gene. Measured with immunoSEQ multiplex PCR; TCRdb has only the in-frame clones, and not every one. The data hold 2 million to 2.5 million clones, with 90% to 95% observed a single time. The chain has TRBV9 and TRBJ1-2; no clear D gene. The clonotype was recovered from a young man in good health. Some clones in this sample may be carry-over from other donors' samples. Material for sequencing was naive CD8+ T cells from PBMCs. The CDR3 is CASSGYRKPYSNYGYTF. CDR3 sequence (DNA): TGTGCCAGCAGCGGGTACAGAAAGCCCTATTCCAACTATGGCTACACCTTC. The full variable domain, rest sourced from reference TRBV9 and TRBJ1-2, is DSGVTQTPKHLITATGQRVTLRCSPRSGDLSVYWYQQSLDQGLQFLIQYYNGEERAKGNILERFSAQQFPDLHSELNLSSLELGDSALYFCASSGYRKPYSNYGYTFGSGTRLTVV.